Shown below are 11 T cell receptor beta chains from a single sample sequenced in a study of T-cell memory formation after mild COVID-19 (dated by TCRdb to 2020 to 2022). The protocol used for the library was 5' RACE. TCRdb shows the sequencer as Illumina NovaSeq 6000. TCRdb handled the public reads itself, with Q25 trimming in fastp and clone calling in MiXCR, and kept productive beta chains. CDR3 protein sequences are deduplicated, and each keeps its most common genes and DNA. The sample data list roughly 140,000 distinct CDR3 sequences, and more than 13% of these were observed just once. Of the sample, about 30% falls within the top ten clones. The sequencing sample was made of PBMCs or a T cell subset sorted from them (not recorded which). The source of these receptors is an adult woman who had mild COVID-19 (a few samples of this study predate the infection). The sample titles of this study are shuffled in the database, so cell type and time point are left out; the donor was told from shared clones.

The chain recombines TRBV20-1 with TRBJ2-3; D gene unclear. This CDR3 contains 13 residues. V lost 2 bases, J lost 0 bases, and 6 bases lay in between. The V gene's germline CDR1 is DFQATT and CDR2 SNEGSKA (reference sequence). The CDR3 DNA sequence: TGCAGTGCTAGACACCAGAGCACAGATACGCAGTATTTT. It yields the protein CSARHQSTDTQYF.

CDR3 nucleotide sequence: TGTGCCAGCAGTTTAGGGGGGAGAGGGGCAGATACGCAGTATTTT. Residues: CASSLGGRGADTQYF. The rearrangement joins TRBV12-3 or TRBV12-4 to TRBJ2-3; D possibly matches TRBD1 or TRBD2 (5 bases each). The germline V and J ends were trimmed by 1 base and 4 bases, with 12 bases remaining between them. This CDR3 region has 15 residues.

V gene TRBV24-1 combines with J gene TRBJ2-4, with a tentative D call TRBD2 (6 bases). CDR3 size: 16 residues. CDR1 KGHDR and CDR2 SFDVKD come from the germline V gene. V dropped 9 bases and J dropped 2 bases, with 19 bases sitting between them. The CDR3 DNA sequence: TGTGCCACCGGGTGGAGGGAGCGTCCGACCAAAAACATTCAGTACTTC. Protein product: CATGWRERPTKNIQYF.

This clonotype was seen a few times. The chain combines TRBV7-2 with TRBJ2-3; 7 positions agree with TRBD2. V dropped 1 base and J dropped 2; count of bases not matched to a gene: 3. Germline V gene sequence: CDR1 SGHTA, CDR2 FQGNSA. There are 15 residues in the CDR3. The DNA of the CDR3 is TGTGCCAGCAGCTTAGATAGCGGGTACACAGATACGCAGTATTTT. Protein sequence: CASSLDSGYTDTQYF.

This clonotype was counted between two and nine times. V and J are TRBV7-9 and TRBJ2-7, with D hard to call. Trimming took 5 bases from V and 3 from J, leaving 26 bases between them. The CDR3 runs to 18 residues. In germline, CDR1 is SEHNR, CDR2 FQNEAQ (reference sequence). CDR3 region: CASSPRSSVKPSYYEQYF. As DNA, the CDR3 is TGTGCCAGCAGCCCCCGGTCTAGTGTCAAACCCTCTTACTACGAGCAGTACTTC. Variable domain in full (rest from reference TRBV7-9 and TRBJ2-7): DTGVSQNPRHKITKRGQNVTFRCDPISEHNRLYWYRQTLGQGPEFLTYFQNEAQLEKSRLLSDRFSAERPKGSFSTLEIQRTEQGDSAMYLCASSPRSSVKPSYYEQYFGPGTRLTVT.

The chain combines TRBV12-3 or TRBV12-4 with TRBJ2-1; 9 bases fit TRBD2. The CDR3 extends over 16 amino acids. V was clipped by 0 bases and J by 8 bases; unmatched bases: 8. Written as DNA, the CDR3 is TGTGCCAGCAGTTTAGCCATCGCGGGGGGGCCCCATGAGCAGTTCTTC. Translated: CASSLAIAGGPHEQFF.

Only a few counts were recorded for this clonotype. V usage is TRBV4-1 and J usage is TRBJ2-3, with D hard to call. The germline gives CDR1 MGHRA, CDR2 YSYEKL. The CDR3 runs to 17 residues. Deletions cut 0 bases from V and 0 bases from J, with 13 bases between. CDR3 region: CASSQDHGVLSTDTQYF. CDR3 nucleotide sequence: TGCGCCAGCAGCCAAGATCATGGGGTTTTGAGCACAGATACGCAGTATTTT.

This clonotype was counted at least ten times. The chain combines TRBV7-9 with TRBJ1-2; tentative D call: TRBD1 (5 bases). With 4 bases removed from V and 6 bases from J, the gap between germline ends came to 15 bases. Germline lookup yields CDR1 SEHNR and CDR2 FQNEAQ (reference sequence). There are 14 residues in the CDR3. CDR3 nucleotide sequence: TGTGCCAGCAGCTCCATCAGGGAAACGAATGGCTACACCTTC. Translated: CASSSIRETNGYTF.

V is TRBV11-3 and J is TRBJ2-3; TRBD2 aligns across 8 bases. CDR1 and CDR2 (germline): SGHNT, YENEEA. With 2 bases clipped from V and 3 bases from J, the junction kept 10 bases outside the gene matches. This CDR3 comprises 17 residues. The CDR3 reads CASSLRDNGRETDTQYF. CDR3 coding DNA: TGTGCCAGCAGCTTAAGGGATAACGGGAGGGAAACAGATACGCAGTATTTT.

This clonotype was found a few times. The V and J genes are TRBV27 and TRBJ2-1, with 7 bases that match TRBD1. Germline-derived CDR1 and CDR2 are MNHEY and SMNVEV (reference sequence). Trimming took 3 bases from V and 6 from J; bases not matched to a gene: 8. The CDR3 has 15 residues. CDR3 nucleotide sequence: TGTGCCAGCAGTTTGTCCGCAACAGGGGCCAATGAGCAGTTCTTC. Translation: CASSLSATGANEQFF.

This chain uses TRBV4-1 with TRBJ1-4, with 8 bases identical to TRBD1. CDR1 MGHRA and CDR2 YSYEKL come from the germline V gene. CDR3 length: 14 residues. V was pared by 6 bases and J by 5 bases, with 5 bases of the junction left unmatched. CDR3 residues: CASRGTGGNEKLFF. The CDR3 DNA follows: TGCGCCAGCAGGGGAACAGGGGGAAATGAAAAACTGTTTTTT.